Given below is one T cell receptor beta chain in context. The antigen is unknown. The T cells that were sequenced for TCR beta were CD8+ and CD4+ cells from blood. The TEMRA cells underwent FACS enrichment, while the CD8+ and CD4+ T cells underwent negative isolation. Random hexamers were used to reverse transcribe the RNA input (about 0.5 to 1 ug). Across 54 Vbeta and 13 Jbeta, TCR beta CDR3 was amplified with immunoSEQ multiplex PCR. Each CDR3 protein gets one entry after TCRdb re-called the immunoSEQ multiplex PCR reads with MiXCR. The table records 160,000 or so distinct CDR3 sequences, about 94% of them present only once. These data belong to a study of CD8 T cells in Susac syndrome. Findings of the study overall: The study acknowledged a relatively small number of individuals in its TCR sequencing and HLA analysis.

The CDR3 loop spans 14 amino acids. Germline CDR1 and CDR2: LNHDA and SQIVND (reference sequence). Trimming took off 3 bases at V and 4 bases at J, with 12 bases between the two ends. This sequence was found in a human donor with multiple sclerosis. Sequences were obtained from CD8+ T cells from PBMCs. V and J are TRBV19 and TRBJ1-1, with D possibly being TRBD1 (5 bases). The CDR3 DNA reads TGTGCCAGTAGTATCGGCGCAGGGTTCACTGAAGCTTTCTTT. Protein sequence: CASSIGAGFTEAFF.